The 10 T cell receptor beta chains presented below share a single source sample, sequenced in a study of cytomegalovirus exposure and HLA in healthy donors. Primers for the PCR totalled 60 Vbeta and 13 Jbeta. Clones were read by immunoSEQ multiplex PCR, and TCRdb kept only the in-frame ones, dropping some. This sample has some 150,000 clones; roughly 80% occur once, and the top ten carry about 5.3%. Sequenced input: PBMCs. The receptor source for this set is a woman in her 50s in good health and CMV-seronegative.

The genes are TRBV5-6 and TRBJ2-1; 7 nucleotides agree with TRBD1. Germline V CDR1 and CDR2: SGHDT, YYEEEE. The CDR3 has 15 residues. V shed 1 base, J shed 7 bases, and the junction held 8 bases outside the gene matches. CDR3 region: CASSLQGVRLNEQFF. The CDR3 region has the DNA TGTGCCAGCAGCTTGCAGGGGGTGCGTTTAAATGAGCAGTTCTTC.

This clone was counted between two and nine times. The chain uses TRBV29-1 and TRBJ2-3; TRBD1 matches at 8 bases. The germline V gene has CDR1 SQVTM and CDR2 ANQGSEA. V was clipped by 7 bases and J by 2 bases; unmatched bases: 5. This CDR3 is built from 13 residues. CDR3 loop: CSARTGNTDTQYF. The CDR3, as DNA: TGCAGCGCCCGGACAGGGAACACAGATACGCAGTATTTT.

The chain joins TRBV2 to TRBJ2-2; weak D call: TRBD1 (5 bases). The CDR3 totals 13 residues. From germline, CDR1 is SNHLY and CDR2 FYNNEI. V shed 10 bases and J shed 4 bases, with 13 bases lying between them. CDR3 sequence: CATLRGGTGELFF. CDR3 DNA sequence: TGTGCCACCCTAAGGGGTGGCACCGGGGAGCTGTTTTTT.

A note on this clone: The junction and the germline gene differ at one end; a read error may be behind it. The chain combines TRBV7-9 with TRBJ2-5; weak D call: TRBD1 (5 bases). This CDR3 has 17 amino acids. Per the germline V gene, CDR1 is SEHNR and CDR2 is FQNEAQ (reference sequence). The CDR3 sequence: CSSSLVFTAGLGETQYF. CDR3 DNA sequence: TGTTCCAGCAGCTTAGTATTTACGGCAGGGTTGGGGGAGACCCAGTACTTC.

The gene calls are TRBV5-4 and TRBJ1-6, with D unresolved. The V and J ends lost 2 bases and 5 bases respectively, with 5 bases between them. Per the germline V gene, CDR1 is SGHNT and CDR2 is YYREEE (reference sequence). The CDR3 is 13 amino acids. CDR3 loop: CASSFRDNSPLHF. CDR3 nucleotide sequence: TGTGCCAGCAGCTTCCGAGATAATTCACCCCTCCACTTT.

V usage is TRBV12-5 and J usage is TRBJ2-5, with 11 bases identical to TRBD2. V was clipped by 5 bases and J by 2 bases; unmatched bases: 7. Germline V gene sequence: CDR1 LGHNT, CDR2 FRNRAP. The CDR3 has 16 residues. CDR3 DNA sequence: TGTGCTAGTGGTCCGGGGGTAGCGGGGGGGCAAGAGACCCAGTACTTC. This sequence encodes CASGPGVAGGQETQYF.

The chain couples TRBV7-6 to TRBJ2-7; the D gene is possibly TRBD1 (6 bases). Germline V gene data show CDR1 as SGHVS and CDR2 as FNYEAQ. With 5 bases removed from V and 2 bases from J, the gap between germline ends came to 13 bases. There are 14 residues in the CDR3. CDR3 sequence: CASSPRTGPYEQYF. In DNA form, the CDR3 reads TGTGCCAGCAGCCCACGTACAGGGCCCTACGAGCAGTACTTC.

Only one count was recorded for this clone. This chain links TRBV11-3 with TRBJ2-2, with D possibly matching TRBD1 (6 bases). V lost 4 bases to trimming and J lost 1 base, with 16 bases between them. The CDR3 covers 17 residues. Germline V lookup: CDR1 SGHNT, CDR2 YENEEA. The CDR3 sequence is CASSSGAVTGNTGELFF. The CDR3 bases are TGTGCCAGCAGCTCAGGGGCGGTTACGGGGAACACCGGGGAGCTGTTTTTT.

The gene calls are TRBV30 and TRBJ2-3; 10 positions agree with TRBD2. V dropped 2 bases and J dropped 5; count of bases not matched to a gene: 4. The CDR3 contains 14 residues. The germline gives CDR1 GTSNPN, CDR2 SVGIG (reference sequence). The CDR3 DNA reads TGTGCCTGGAGTAGCGGGGGGGCGGGAGATACGCAGTATTTT. This sequence encodes CAWSSGGAGDTQYF.

The chain employs TRBV7-2 and TRBJ2-1; D might be TRBD1 (6 bases). Trimming took 2 bases from V and 2 from J, leaving 10 bases between them. The CDR3 totals 15 residues. The germline CDR1 and CDR2 sequences are SGHTA and FQGNSA. As DNA, the CDR3 is TGTGCCAGCAGCTTAAGGACAGCTCCCTACAATGAGCAGTTCTTC. It yields the protein CASSLRTAPYNEQFF.